This T cell receptor beta chain is from a study of PD-1 blockade in classical Hodgkin lymphoma. Whole-study findings and limits: In newly diagnosed patients, baseline TCR diversity was reportedly below that of healthy donors. Anyone who began nivolumab under 1 year after ASCT was excluded. The baseline diversity of complete responders showed similarity to that of newly diagnosed patients. Whereas CD4+ TCR diversity had risen significantly by C4D1, CD8+ TCR diversity had not.

Germline loops: CDR1 MNHEY, CDR2 SVGAGI. Trimming took 2 bases from V and 7 from J; bases not matched to a gene: 6. The CDR3 has 16 amino acids. Details on this clone: Its specificity is unknown.

With no exception, relapse followed autologous stem cell transplantation in all patients, and brentuximab vedotin exposure varied. The table came from immunoSEQ multiplex PCR; TCRdb's copy has only in-frame clones and leaves some out. The sample shows some 96,000 clones, roughly 92% of them seen only once. This specimen consisted of peripheral blood mononuclear cells (PBMCs), obtained at baseline. The rearrangement links TRBV6-5 to TRBJ2-1; 12 nucleotides line up with TRBD2. This clonotype was sampled from a human donor with classical Hodgkin lymphoma. The CDR3 protein is CASSYNGLAGGNEQFF. The CDR3 DNA sequence: TGTGCCAGCAGTTACAATGGGCTAGCGGGAGGGAATGAGCAGTTCTTC.